Shown below are 17 T cell receptor beta chains from a single sample sequenced in a study of blood T cell repertoires in COVID-19. Method: immunoSEQ multiplex PCR; TCRdb's copy keeps in-frame clones and lacks some. Here the sample spans 200,000 to 300,000 clones, about 85% being singletons. The source material was peripheral blood. The receptors come from a man aged 55 to 70 who had recovered from COVID-19.

The chain has TRBV6-2 or TRBV6-3 and TRBJ1-5; D gene uncertain. Germline V gene data show CDR1 as MNHEY and CDR2 as SVGEGT. V was clipped by 1 base and J by 0 bases, with 10 bases between them. CDR3 length: 16 amino acids. CDR3 protein: CASSYWQAHSNQPQHF. In DNA, the CDR3 is TGTGCCAGCAGTTACTGGCAGGCTCATAGCAATCAGCCCCAGCATTTT.

The genes are TRBV12-3 or TRBV12-4 and TRBJ1-5, with no clear D. The CDR3 loop spans 13 amino acids. Trimming removed 3 bases at V and 3 bases at J, with 6 bases between. CDR3 sequence: CASSFWPNQPQHF. The CDR3 DNA reads as TGTGCCAGCAGTTTCTGGCCCAATCAGCCCCAGCATTTT.

The chain links TRBV7-9 to TRBJ2-7; a possible D gene is TRBD2 (6 bases). Germline CDR1 is SEHNR and CDR2 is FQNEAQ (reference sequence). The CDR3 contains 16 residues. Trimming left V 0 bases short and J 0 bases short, with 12 bases between. CDR3 DNA: TGTGCCAGCAGCTTAGCAGTGGGAGGAAGCTCCTACGAGCAGTACTTC. The encoded protein is CASSLAVGGSSYEQYF.

The chain joins TRBV4-2 to TRBJ2-3; TRBD1 agrees at 11 bases. CDR3 length equals 16 residues. Germline CDR1 LGHNA, CDR2 YNFKEQ. The ends lost 5 bases at V and 5 bases at J; junction bases unmatched: 9. The CDR3 DNA follows: TGTGCCAGCAGCGTAACCGGGACAGGGGGAGGAGATACGCAGTATTTT. It specifies CASSVTGTGGGDTQYF.

This rearrangement joins TRBV5-6 to TRBJ1-3; no clear D gene. V lost 0 bases to trimming and J lost 4 bases, with 8 bases between them. The CDR3 runs to 14 residues. CDR1 SGHDT and CDR2 YYEEEE come from the germline V gene. The CDR3 sequence: CASSLDLGGNTIYF. The CDR3, as DNA: TGTGCCAGCAGCTTGGACCTAGGCGGAAACACCATATATTTT.

V usage is TRBV6-6 and J usage is TRBJ2-3, with 9 bases that match TRBD1. The CDR3 is 15 residues long. V shed 7 bases and J 3 bases; nucleotides not matched to a gene: 8. Germline CDR1 MNHNY, CDR2 SVGAGI (reference sequence). The DNA of the CDR3 is TGTGCCAGCACCCCAGGGACAGGGAGAACAGATACGCAGTATTTT. This translates into CASTPGTGRTDTQYF.

The chain is built from TRBV4-1 and TRBJ1-2; no reliable D call. This CDR3 is 15 amino acids long. V dropped 0 bases and J dropped 5 bases, with 13 bases sitting between them. Germline assignment: CDR1 MGHRA and CDR2 YSYEKL. The CDR3: CASSQDSEPDYGYTF. For the CDR3, the DNA is TGCGCCAGCAGCCAAGATTCGGAGCCGGATTATGGCTACACCTTC.

The rearrangement joins TRBV2 to TRBJ1-2; a weak D match, TRBD1 (5 bases). CDR1 is SNHLY and CDR2 is FYNNEI in the germline V gene. The length of the CDR3 is 15 residues. Between the trimmed V and J ends, which lost 1 base and 2 bases, there was a span of 11 bases. CDR3 protein: CASSEGREGNYGYTF. DNA for the CDR3: TGTGCCAGCAGTGAAGGACGGGAGGGGAACTATGGCTACACCTTC.

This clone came up a few times. The chain couples TRBV6-2 or TRBV6-3 to TRBJ2-2; 7 nucleotides match TRBD1. Looked up from germline, CDR1 is MNHEY and CDR2 is SVGEGT. The CDR3 is 14 amino acids. The V segment lost 6 bases and the J segment 7 bases; nucleotides outside the gene matches: 8. The CDR3 loop reads CASSPTGANGELFF. The CDR3 DNA reads TGTGCCAGCAGCCCCACAGGGGCCAACGGGGAGCTGTTTTTT.

The chain is built from TRBV3-1 (or the pseudogene TRBV3-2) and TRBJ2-7; 10 nucleotides line up with TRBD1. Trimming cost V 4 bases and J 6 bases; bases outside gene matches: 6. The CDR3 loop spans 14 amino acids. CDR1 and CDR2 from the germline V gene are LGHDT and YNNKEL (reference sequence). In DNA form, the CDR3 reads TGTGCCAGCAGCCTTAGACAGGGGGCAGGCGAGCAGTACTTC. This sequence encodes CASSLRQGAGEQYF.

The chain has TRBV9 and TRBJ2-2; 8 bases are a match to TRBD2. V lost 2 bases, J lost 6 bases, and 12 bases stayed unmatched. Germline V gene data show CDR1 as SGDLS and CDR2 as YYNGEE. The CDR3 length is 17 residues. The CDR3 loop is CASSVSGRGAHAGELFF. The CDR3 DNA reads as TGTGCCAGCAGCGTGAGCGGGCGGGGGGCCCATGCCGGGGAGCTGTTTTTT.

V gene TRBV7-2 combines with J gene TRBJ1-2, with 7 bases fitting TRBD1. From germline, CDR1 is SGHTA and CDR2 FQGNSA. The CDR3 sequence is 14 residues long. Trimming cost V 5 bases and J 4 bases; bases outside gene matches: 7. This CDR3 is CASSPPGQSYGYTF. CDR3 in DNA: TGTGCCAGCAGCCCCCCGGGACAGAGCTATGGCTACACCTTC.

The chain employs TRBV7-2 and TRBJ2-7; 9 bases agree with TRBD2. Germline V lookup: CDR1 SGHTA, CDR2 FQGNSA. The CDR3 covers 14 residues. Unmatched junction bases numbered 4, after V lost 0 bases and J lost 7 bases. The CDR3 loop reads CASSLAGLAREQYF. CDR3 DNA sequence: TGTGCCAGCAGCTTAGCGGGACTAGCTCGTGAGCAGTACTTC.

V usage is TRBV15 and J usage is TRBJ1-2; D possibly corresponds to TRBD1 (6 bases). V was clipped by 1 base and J by 6 bases, with 15 bases between them. Germline CDR1 is LNHNV and CDR2 is YYDKDF (reference sequence). There are 15 residues in the CDR3. CDR3 loop: CATSRVLQGPDGYTF. CDR3 bases: TGTGCCACCAGCAGAGTTTTACAGGGCCCGGATGGCTACACCTTC. Filled out from reference TRBV15 and TRBJ1-2, the complete variable domain reads DAMVIQNPRYQVTQFGKPVTLSCSQTLNHNVMYWYQQKSSQAPKLLFHYYDKDFNNEADTPDNFQSRRPNTSFCFLDIRSPGLGDTAMYLCATSRVLQGPDGYTFGSGTRLTVV.

The rearrangement joins TRBV11-2 to TRBJ2-7, with D perhaps TRBD1 (5 bases). This CDR3 region has 15 residues. The germline V and J ends were trimmed by 1 base and 1 base, with 11 bases remaining between them. Germline-derived CDR1 and CDR2 are SGHAT and FQNNGV. This chain's CDR3 is CASSLGPGRSYEQYF. DNA for the CDR3: TGTGCCAGCAGCTTAGGGCCAGGGCGGTCCTACGAGCAGTACTTC.

This chain joins TRBV6-2 or TRBV6-3 and TRBJ1-1; 8 bases are shared with TRBD1. The CDR3 is 13 residues long. CDR1 and CDR2 from the germline V gene are MNHEY and SVGEGT. The J segment lost 6 bases and the V segment lost 3 bases, leaving 3 bases of the junction unmatched. CDR3 in amino acids: CASSYPGQAEAFF. CDR3 DNA sequence: TGTGCCAGCAGTTATCCGGGACAGGCTGAAGCTTTCTTT.

The genes are TRBV5-1 and TRBJ1-4; 7 bases align to TRBD1. The CDR3 covers 15 residues. The germline gives CDR1 SGHRS, CDR2 YFSETQ. Trimming took 4 bases from V and 4 from J; bases not matched to a gene: 7. CDR3 residues: CASSRWTGFNEKLFF. The CDR3 DNA reads TGCGCCAGCAGCCGCTGGACAGGTTTTAATGAAAAACTGTTTTTT. The full variable domain, completed using reference TRBV5-1 and TRBJ1-4, is KAGVTQTPRYLIKTRGQQVTLSCSPISGHRSVSWYQQTPGQGLQFLFEYFSETQRNKGNFPGRFSGRQFSNSRSEMNVSTLELGDSALYLCASSRWTGFNEKLFFGSGTQLSVL.